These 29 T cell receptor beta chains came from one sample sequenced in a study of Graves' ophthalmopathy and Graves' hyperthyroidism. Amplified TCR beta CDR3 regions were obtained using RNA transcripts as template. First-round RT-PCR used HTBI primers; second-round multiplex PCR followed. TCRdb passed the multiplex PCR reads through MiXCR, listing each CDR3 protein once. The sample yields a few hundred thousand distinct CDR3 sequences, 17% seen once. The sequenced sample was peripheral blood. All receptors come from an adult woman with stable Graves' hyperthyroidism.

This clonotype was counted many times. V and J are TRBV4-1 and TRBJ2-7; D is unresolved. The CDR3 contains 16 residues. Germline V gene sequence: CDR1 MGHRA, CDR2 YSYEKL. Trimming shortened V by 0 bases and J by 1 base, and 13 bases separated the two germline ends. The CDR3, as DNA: TGCGCCAGCAGCCAAGATTATGGCACTACATCCTACGAGCAGTACTTC. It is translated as CASSQDYGTTSYEQYF.

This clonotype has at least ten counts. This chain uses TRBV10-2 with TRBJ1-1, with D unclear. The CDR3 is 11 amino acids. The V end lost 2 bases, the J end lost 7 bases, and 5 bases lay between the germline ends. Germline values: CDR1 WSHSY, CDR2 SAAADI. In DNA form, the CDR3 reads TGCGCCAGCAGTGAGGCGGGTGAAGCTTTCTTT. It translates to CASSEAGEAFF.

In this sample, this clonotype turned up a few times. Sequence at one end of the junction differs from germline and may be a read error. The CDR3 nucleotides are TGCGCCAGCAGTTTGGCCCCGCAGGAGGTAGCTTTCTTT. Its translation is CASSLAPQEVAFF. The genes are TRBV5-1 and TRBJ1-1; D is ambiguous. This CDR3 has 13 amino acids. The germline V gene has CDR1 SGHRS and CDR2 YFSETQ.

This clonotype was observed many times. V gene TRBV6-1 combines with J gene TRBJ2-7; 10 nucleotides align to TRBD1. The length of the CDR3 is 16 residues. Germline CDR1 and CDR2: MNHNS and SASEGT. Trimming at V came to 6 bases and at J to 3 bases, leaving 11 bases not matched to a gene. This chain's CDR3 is CASRPGQGGDVYEQYF. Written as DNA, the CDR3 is TGTGCCAGCAGACCTGGACAGGGGGGAGACGTCTACGAGCAGTACTTC.

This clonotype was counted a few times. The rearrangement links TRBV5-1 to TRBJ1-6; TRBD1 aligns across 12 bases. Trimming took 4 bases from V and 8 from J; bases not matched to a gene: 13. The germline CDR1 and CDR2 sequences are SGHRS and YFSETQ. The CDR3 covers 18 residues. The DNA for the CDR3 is TGCGCCAGCAGCCGATTGCCGGGGACAGGGGGCGGTGATTCACCCCTCCACTTT. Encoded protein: CASSRLPGTGGGDSPLHF.

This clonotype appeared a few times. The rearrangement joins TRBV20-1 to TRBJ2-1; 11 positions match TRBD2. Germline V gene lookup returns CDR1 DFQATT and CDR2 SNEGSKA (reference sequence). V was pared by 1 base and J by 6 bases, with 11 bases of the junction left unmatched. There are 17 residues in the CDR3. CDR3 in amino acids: CSARVSGRASVVNEQFF. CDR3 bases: TGCAGTGCTAGAGTTAGCGGGAGGGCCTCGGTGGTCAATGAGCAGTTCTTC.

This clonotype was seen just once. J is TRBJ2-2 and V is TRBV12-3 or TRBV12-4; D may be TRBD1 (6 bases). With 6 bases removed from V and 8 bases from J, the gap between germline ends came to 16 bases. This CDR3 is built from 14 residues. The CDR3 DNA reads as TGTGCCAGCAGGGCAGGACAGCTGAGGGGGGAGCTGTTTTTT. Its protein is CASRAGQLRGELFF.

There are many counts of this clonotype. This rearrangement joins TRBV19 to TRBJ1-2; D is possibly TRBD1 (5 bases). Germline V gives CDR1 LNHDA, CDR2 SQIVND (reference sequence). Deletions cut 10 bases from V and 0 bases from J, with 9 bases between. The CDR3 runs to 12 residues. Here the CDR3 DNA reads TGTGCCACTACGACAGCTAACTATGGCTACACCTTC. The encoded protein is CATTTANYGYTF.

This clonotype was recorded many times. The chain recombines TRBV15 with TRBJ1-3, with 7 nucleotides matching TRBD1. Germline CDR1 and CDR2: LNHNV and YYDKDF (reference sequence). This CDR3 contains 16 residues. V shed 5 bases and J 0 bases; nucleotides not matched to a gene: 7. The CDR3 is CATSVTGESSGNTIYF. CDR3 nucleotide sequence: TGTGCCACCAGCGTCACAGGGGAGAGCTCTGGAAACACCATATATTTT.

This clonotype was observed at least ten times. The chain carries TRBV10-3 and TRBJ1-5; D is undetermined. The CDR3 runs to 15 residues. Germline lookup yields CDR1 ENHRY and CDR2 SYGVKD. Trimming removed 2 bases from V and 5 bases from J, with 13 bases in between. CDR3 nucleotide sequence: TGTGCCATCAGTGAGCGCCAGGAAGGGCATCAGCCCCAGCATTTT. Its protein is CAISERQEGHQPQHF.

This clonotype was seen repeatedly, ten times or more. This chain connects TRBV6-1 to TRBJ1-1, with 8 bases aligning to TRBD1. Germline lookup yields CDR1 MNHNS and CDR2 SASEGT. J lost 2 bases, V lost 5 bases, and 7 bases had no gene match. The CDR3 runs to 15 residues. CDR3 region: CASSKRTGLNTEAFF. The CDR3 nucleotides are TGTGCCAGCAGTAAACGGACAGGGCTAAACACTGAAGCTTTCTTT.

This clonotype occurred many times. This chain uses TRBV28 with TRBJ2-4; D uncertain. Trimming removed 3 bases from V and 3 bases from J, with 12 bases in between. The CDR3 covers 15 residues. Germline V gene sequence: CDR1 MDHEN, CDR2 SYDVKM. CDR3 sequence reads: CASSFSEFGKNIQYF. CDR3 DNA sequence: TGTGCCAGCAGTTTTTCGGAGTTCGGCAAAAACATTCAGTACTTC.

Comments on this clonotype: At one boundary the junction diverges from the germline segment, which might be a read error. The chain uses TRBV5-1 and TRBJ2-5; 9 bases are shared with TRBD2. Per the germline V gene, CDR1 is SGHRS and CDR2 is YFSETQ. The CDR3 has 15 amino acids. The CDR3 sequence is CASTLLAGSGETQYF. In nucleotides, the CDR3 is TGCGCCAGCACCTTGCTAGCGGGATCGGGGGAGACCCAGTACTTC. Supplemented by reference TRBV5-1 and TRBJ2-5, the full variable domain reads KAGVTQTPRYLIKTRGQQVTLSCSPISGHRSVSWYQQTPGQGLQFLFEYFSETQRNKGNFPGRFSGRQFSNSRSEMNVSTLELGDSALYLCASTLLAGSGETQYFGPGTRLLVL.

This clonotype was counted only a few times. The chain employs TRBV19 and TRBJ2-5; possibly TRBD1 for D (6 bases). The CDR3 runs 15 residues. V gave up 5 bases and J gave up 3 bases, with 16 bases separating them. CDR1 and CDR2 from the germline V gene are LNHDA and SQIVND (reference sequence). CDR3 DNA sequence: TGTGCCAGTAGTCCGACCTCAACAGGGAAAGAGACCCAGTACTTC. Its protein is CASSPTSTGKETQYF.

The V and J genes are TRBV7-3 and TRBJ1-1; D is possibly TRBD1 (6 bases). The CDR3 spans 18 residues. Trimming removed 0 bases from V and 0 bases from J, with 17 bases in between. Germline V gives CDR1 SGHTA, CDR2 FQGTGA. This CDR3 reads CASSLTAQGPPMNTEAFF. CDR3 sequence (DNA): TGTGCCAGCAGCTTAACGGCACAGGGCCCCCCGATGAACACTGAAGCTTTCTTT.

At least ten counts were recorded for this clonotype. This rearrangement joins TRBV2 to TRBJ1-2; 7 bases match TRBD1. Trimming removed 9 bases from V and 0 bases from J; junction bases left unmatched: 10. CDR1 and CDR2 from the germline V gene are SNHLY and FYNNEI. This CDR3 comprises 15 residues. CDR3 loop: CARQNRDRSNYGYTF. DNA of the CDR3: TGTGCCAGGCAAAACCGGGACAGATCTAACTATGGCTACACCTTC.

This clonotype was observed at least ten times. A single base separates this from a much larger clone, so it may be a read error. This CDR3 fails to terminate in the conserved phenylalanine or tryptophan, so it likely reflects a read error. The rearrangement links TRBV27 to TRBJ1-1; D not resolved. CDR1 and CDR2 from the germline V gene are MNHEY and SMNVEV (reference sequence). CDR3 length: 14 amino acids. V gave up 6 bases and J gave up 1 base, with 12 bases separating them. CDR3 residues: CASSSAVGNTEAFL. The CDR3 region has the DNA TGTGCCAGCAGCTCAGCCGTAGGGAACACTGAAGCTTTCCTT.

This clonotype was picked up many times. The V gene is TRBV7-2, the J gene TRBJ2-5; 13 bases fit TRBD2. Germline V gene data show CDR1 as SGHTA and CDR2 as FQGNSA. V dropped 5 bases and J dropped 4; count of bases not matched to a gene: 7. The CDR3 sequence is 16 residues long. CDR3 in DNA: TGTGCCAGCAGCCGGGGCGGACTAGCGGGAGTAGAGACCCAGTACTTC. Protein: CASSRGGLAGVETQYF.

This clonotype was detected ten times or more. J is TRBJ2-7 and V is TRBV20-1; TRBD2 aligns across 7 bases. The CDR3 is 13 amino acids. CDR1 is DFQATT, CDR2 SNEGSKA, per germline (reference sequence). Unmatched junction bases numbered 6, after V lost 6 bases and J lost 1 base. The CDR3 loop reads CSAGEGISYEQYF. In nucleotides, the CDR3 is TGCAGTGCGGGGGAGGGGATTTCCTACGAGCAGTACTTC.

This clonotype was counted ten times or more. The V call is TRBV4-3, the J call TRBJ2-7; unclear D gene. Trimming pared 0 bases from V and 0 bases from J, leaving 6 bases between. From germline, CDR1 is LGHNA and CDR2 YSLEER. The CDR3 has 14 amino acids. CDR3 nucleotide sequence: TGCGCCAGCAGCCAAGATACGCCCTCCTACGAGCAGTACTTC. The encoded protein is CASSQDTPSYEQYF.

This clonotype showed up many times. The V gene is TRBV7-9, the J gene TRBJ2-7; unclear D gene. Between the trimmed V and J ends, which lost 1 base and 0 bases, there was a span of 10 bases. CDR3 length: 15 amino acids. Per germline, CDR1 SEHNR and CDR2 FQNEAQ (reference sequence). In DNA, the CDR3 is TGTGCCAGCAGCTTAGTTGGTCTAGTCTCCTACGAGCAGTACTTC. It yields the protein CASSLVGLVSYEQYF. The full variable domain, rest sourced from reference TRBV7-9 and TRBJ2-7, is DTGVSQNPRHKITKRGQNVTFRCDPISEHNRLYWYRQTLGQGPEFLTYFQNEAQLEKSRLLSDRFSAERPKGSFSTLEIQRTEQGDSAMYLCASSLVGLVSYEQYFGPGTRLTVT.

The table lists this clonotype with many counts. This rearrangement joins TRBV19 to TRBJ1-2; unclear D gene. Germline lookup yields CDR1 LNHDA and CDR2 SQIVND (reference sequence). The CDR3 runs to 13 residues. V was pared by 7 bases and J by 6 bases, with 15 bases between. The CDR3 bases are TGTGCCAGTATGTCGGAGAAGAGGAATGGCTACACCTTC. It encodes CASMSEKRNGYTF.

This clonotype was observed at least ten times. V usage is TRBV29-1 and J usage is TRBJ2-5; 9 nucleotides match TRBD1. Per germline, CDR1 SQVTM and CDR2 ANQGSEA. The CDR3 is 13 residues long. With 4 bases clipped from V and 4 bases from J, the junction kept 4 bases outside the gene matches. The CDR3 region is CSVAPGQGETQYF. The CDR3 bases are TGCAGCGTTGCTCCGGGACAGGGAGAGACCCAGTACTTC. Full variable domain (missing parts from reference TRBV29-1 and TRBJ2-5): SAVISQKPSRDICQRGTSLTIQCQVDSQVTMMFWYRQQPGQSLTLIATANQGSEATYESGFVIDKFPISRPNLTFSTLTVSNMSPEDSSIYLCSVAPGQGETQYFGPGTRLLVL.

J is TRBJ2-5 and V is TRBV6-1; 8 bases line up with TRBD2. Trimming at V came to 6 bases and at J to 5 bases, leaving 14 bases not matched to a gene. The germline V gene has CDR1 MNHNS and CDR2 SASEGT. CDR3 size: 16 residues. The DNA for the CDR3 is TGTGCCAGCAGCGTCACCCCGACTAGCGACGGCGAGACCCAGTACTTC. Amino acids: CASSVTPTSDGETQYF.

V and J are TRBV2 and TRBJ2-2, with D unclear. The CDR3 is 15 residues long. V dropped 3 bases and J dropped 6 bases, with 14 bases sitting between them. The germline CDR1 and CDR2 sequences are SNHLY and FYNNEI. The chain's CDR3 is CASSDWREDPGELFF. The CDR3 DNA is TGTGCCAGCAGTGACTGGCGAGAGGACCCCGGGGAGCTGTTTTTT.

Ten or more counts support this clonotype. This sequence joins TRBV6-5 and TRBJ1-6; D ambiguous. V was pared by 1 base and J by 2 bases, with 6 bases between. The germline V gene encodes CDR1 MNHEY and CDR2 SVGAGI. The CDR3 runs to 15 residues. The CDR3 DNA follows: TGTGCCAGCAGTTACTGGACCCCCTATAATTCACCCCTCCACTTT. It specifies CASSYWTPYNSPLHF.

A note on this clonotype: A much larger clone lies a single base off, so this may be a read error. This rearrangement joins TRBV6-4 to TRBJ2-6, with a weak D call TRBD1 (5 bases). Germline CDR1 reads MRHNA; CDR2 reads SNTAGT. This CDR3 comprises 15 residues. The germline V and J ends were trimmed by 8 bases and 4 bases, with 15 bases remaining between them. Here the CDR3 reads CASCLTGYGANVLTF. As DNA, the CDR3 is TGTGCCAGCTGCTTAACAGGCTACGGGGCCAACGTCCTGACTTTC.

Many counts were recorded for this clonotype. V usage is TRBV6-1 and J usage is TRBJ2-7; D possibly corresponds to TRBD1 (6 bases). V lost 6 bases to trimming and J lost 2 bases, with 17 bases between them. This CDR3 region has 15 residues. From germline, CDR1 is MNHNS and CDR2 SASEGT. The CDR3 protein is CASRSGTQGAYEQYF. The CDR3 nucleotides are TGTGCCAGCAGGTCCGGGACACAAGGGGCCTACGAGCAGTACTTC.

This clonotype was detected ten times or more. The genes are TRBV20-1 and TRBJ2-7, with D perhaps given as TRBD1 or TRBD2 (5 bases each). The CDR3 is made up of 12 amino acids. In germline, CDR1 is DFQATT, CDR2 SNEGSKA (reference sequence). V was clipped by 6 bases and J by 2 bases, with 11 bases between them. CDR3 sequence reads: CSAQRGAYEQYF. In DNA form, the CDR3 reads TGCAGTGCCCAGAGGGGAGCCTACGAGCAGTACTTC.